This T cell receptor (beta chain) was retrieved from a study of glioma-infiltrating T cells. Findings of the study overall: Only very few CDR3 sequences appeared in both tissue and blood.

CDR3 size: 14 residues. V lost 7 bases to trimming and J lost 1 base, with 13 bases between them. Amplification of TCR alpha and beta CDR3 regions from RNA used iRepertoire nested multiplex PCR. For one-step reverse transcription and amplification, about 85-400 ng of tissue mRNA or PBMC total RNA was used. TCRdb fed the multiplex PCR reads into MiXCR, producing one record per CDR3 protein. Counted here are more than 85,000 distinct CDR3 sequences, under 30% occurring once; the ten biggest clones make up about a third. This clonotype was seen many times. What it binds is unknown. The TCR comes from a human donor with low-grade glioma or glioblastoma, undergoing nonglioma brain surgery, or in good health (not recorded which). Sequenced material: glioma tissue, nonneoplastic brain tissue, or PBMCs (not recorded which). The chain recombines TRBV12-3 or TRBV12-4 with TRBJ2-5, with a possible D match to TRBD1 (6 bases). The CDR3, as DNA: TGTGCCAGCACGTTGAGGGGGATCCAAGAGACCCAGTACTTC. As protein: CASTLRGIQETQYF.